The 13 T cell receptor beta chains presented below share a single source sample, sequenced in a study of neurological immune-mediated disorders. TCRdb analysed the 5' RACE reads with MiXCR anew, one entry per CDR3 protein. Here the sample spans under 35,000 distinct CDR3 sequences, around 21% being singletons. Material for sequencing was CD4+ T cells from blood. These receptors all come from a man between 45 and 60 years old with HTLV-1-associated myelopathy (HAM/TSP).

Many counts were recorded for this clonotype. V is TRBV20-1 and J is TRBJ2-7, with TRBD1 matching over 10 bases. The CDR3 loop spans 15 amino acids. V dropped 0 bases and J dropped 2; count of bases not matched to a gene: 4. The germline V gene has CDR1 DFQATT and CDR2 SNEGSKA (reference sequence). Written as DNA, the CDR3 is TGCAGTGCTAGAGATTCCGGGACAGGGGCCTACGAGCAGTACTTC. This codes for CSARDSGTGAYEQYF.

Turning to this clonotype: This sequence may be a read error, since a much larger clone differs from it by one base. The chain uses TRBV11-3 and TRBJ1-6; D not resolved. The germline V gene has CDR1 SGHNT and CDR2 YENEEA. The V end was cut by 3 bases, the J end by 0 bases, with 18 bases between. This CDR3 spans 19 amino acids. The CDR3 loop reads CASSLLAPQRCSYNSPLHF. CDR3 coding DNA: TGTGCCAGCAGCTTGCTAGCCCCCCAGAGATGCTCCTATAATTCACCCCTCCACTTT.

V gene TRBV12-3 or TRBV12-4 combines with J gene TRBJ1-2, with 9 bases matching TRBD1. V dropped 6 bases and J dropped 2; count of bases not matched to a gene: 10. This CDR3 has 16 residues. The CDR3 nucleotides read TGTGCCAGCAGCAACGGGGGACAGGGCCCCAACTATGGCTACACCTTC. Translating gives CASSNGGQGPNYGYTF.

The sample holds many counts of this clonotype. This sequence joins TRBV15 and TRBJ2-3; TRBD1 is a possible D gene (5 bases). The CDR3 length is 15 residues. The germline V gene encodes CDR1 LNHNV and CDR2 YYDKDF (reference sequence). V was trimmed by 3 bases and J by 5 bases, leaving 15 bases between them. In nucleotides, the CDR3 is TGTGCCACCAGCAGGTCGCAGGGTTCGATAGATACGCAGTATTTT. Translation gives CATSRSQGSIDTQYF.

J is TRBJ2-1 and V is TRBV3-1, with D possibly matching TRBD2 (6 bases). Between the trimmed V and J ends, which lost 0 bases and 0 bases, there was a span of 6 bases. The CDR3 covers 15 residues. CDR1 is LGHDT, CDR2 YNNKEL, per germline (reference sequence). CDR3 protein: CASSQDGSSYNEQFF. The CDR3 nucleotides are TGTGCCAGCAGCCAAGACGGGAGCTCCTACAATGAGCAGTTCTTC.

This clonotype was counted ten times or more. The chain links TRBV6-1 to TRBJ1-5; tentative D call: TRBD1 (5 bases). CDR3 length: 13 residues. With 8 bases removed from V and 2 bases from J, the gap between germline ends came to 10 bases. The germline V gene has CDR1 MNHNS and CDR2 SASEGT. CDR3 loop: CASHWGGNQPQHF. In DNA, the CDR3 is TGTGCCAGCCACTGGGGGGGCAATCAGCCCCAGCATTTT.

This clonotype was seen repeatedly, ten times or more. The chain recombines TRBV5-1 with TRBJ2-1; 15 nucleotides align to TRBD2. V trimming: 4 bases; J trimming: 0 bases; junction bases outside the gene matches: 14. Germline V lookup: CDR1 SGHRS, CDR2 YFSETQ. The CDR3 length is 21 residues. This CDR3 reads CASSPTGLAGGRASSYNEQFF. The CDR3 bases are TGCGCCAGCAGCCCCACCGGACTAGCGGGAGGGAGGGCTTCCTCCTACAATGAGCAGTTCTTC.

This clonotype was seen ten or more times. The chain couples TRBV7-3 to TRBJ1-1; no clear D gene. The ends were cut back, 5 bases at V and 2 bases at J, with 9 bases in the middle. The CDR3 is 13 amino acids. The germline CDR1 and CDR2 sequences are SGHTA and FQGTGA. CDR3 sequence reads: CASSQTHNTEAFF. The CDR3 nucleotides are TGTGCCAGCAGCCAAACACATAACACTGAAGCTTTCTTT.

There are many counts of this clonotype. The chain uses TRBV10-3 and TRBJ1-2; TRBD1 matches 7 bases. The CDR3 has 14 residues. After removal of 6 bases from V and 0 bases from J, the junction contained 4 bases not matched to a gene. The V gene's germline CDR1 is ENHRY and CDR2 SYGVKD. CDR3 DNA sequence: TGTGCCATCAGGGGGGACAGCGCTAACTATGGCTACACCTTC. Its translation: CAIRGDSANYGYTF.

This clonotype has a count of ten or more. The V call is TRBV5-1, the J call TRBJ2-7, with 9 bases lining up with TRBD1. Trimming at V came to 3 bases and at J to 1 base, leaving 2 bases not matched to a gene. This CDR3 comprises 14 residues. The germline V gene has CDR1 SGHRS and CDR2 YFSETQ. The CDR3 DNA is TGCGCCAGCAGCTCCGGGACAGGGTCCTACGAGCAGTACTTC. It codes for CASSSGTGSYEQYF.

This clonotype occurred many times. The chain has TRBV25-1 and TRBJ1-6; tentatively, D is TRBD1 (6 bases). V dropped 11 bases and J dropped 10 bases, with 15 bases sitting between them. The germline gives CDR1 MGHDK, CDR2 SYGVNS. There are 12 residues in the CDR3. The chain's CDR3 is CAGARGGSPLHF. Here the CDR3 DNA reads TGTGCCGGAGCCCGTGGGGGCTCACCCCTCCACTTT.

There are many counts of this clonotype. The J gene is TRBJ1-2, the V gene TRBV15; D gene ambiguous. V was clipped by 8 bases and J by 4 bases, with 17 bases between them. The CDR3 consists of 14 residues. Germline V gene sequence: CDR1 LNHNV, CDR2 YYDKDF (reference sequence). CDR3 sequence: CATGSKRDSYGYTF. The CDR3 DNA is TGTGCCACCGGATCTAAAAGGGATAGCTATGGCTACACCTTC. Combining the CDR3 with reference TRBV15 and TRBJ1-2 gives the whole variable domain DAMVIQNPRYQVTQFGKPVTLSCSQTLNHNVMYWYQQKSSQAPKLLFHYYDKDFNNEADTPDNFQSRRPNTSFCFLDIRSPGLGDTAMYLCATGSKRDSYGYTFGSGTRLTVV.

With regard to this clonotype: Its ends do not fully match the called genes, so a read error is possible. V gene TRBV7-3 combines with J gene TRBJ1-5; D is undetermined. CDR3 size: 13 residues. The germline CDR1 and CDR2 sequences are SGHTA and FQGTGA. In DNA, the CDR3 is TGTTCCAGCAGCGCGGACGGTCCTCAGCCCCAGCATTTT. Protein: CSSSADGPQPQHF.